This TCR beta chain originates from a study of human T cells and chemical hapten exposure. Findings and limits, study-wide: Unchanged with DPC sensitization were TCRs above 1 in 1000 frequency.

This clonotype was seen more than once but under ten times. The antigen is undetermined. Individual cDNA molecules in this library carried unique molecular identifiers. A single record per CDR3 protein comes from TCRdb applying MiXCR to the RACE reads. The sample lists around 57,000 distinct CDR3 sequences, over 9% seen once, with around 4.1% in the top ten. The trim removed 7 bases at V and 2 bases at J, leaving 9 bases unmatched. The length of the CDR3 is 15 residues. Per germline, CDR1 SNHLY and CDR2 FYNNEI. Time point reported: pre-sensitization, week 0. Regarding treatment: therapeutic diphenylcyclopropenone sensitization with weekly scalp DPC. At every patch-test visit, blood was drawn before the patch test was applied. Total RNA was isolated from unfractionated whole blood.

This TCR was sampled from a woman between 35 and 50 years old with alopecia areata. Some clones in this sample may be carry-over from other donors' samples. The sample in question was whole blood, obtained in connection with sensitization to the hapten diphenylcyclopropenone (DPC). V is TRBV2 and J is TRBJ2-3; 7 nucleotides match TRBD2. CDR3 sequence (DNA): TGTGCCAGCATTAAAGCCGGACTAGACACAGATACGCAGTATTTT. Its translation is CASIKAGLDTDTQYF. Using reference TRBV2 and TRBJ2-3 for the parts outside the CDR3, the full variable domain is EPEVTQTPSHQVTQMGQEVILRCVPISNHLYFYWYRQILGQKVEFLVSFYNNEISEKSEIFDDQFSVERPDGSNFTLKIRSTKLEDSAMYFCASIKAGLDTDTQYFGPGTRLTVL.